These 25 T cell receptor beta chains were sequenced from one sample in a study of T cell responses to AZD1222 COVID-19 vaccine (dated by TCRdb to about 2021). Receptor amplification or capture employed the immunoSEQ multiplex PCR assay. This immuneACCESS table, as held by TCRdb, lists in-frame sequences with V and J called but not all clones. Of the missing ones, under half trace to an unresolved V gene in checked studies; the others have no known cause. This sample gives nearly 110,000 clones in total; approximately 90% of them show up just once. The ten largest clones represent approximately 4.8% of the sample. The time point label of this sample denotes: about 28 days (+/-7) after the second vaccine dose. Specimen: peripheral blood, collected 28 days after the second AZD1222 dose. These receptors were taken from an adult who received the AZD1222 COVID-19 vaccine.

V is TRBV24-1 and J is TRBJ2-1, with 7 nucleotides matching TRBD1. CDR3 length: 12 amino acids. Looked up from germline, CDR1 is KGHDR and CDR2 is SFDVKD. V was clipped by 3 bases and J by 10 bases; unmatched bases: 2. The chain's CDR3 is CATSDQDREQFF. The CDR3 coding sequence is TGTGCCACCAGTGATCAGGACAGGGAGCAGTTCTTC.

The V call is TRBV19, the J call TRBJ2-7, with D hard to call. The germline CDR1 and CDR2 sequences are LNHDA and SQIVND (reference sequence). CDR3 size: 13 residues. V was shortened by 3 bases and J by 3 bases, with 9 bases between the two germline ends. The CDR3 DNA reads as TGTGCCAGTAGTATCACCCTTTTCTACGAGCAGTACTTC. Its translation: CASSITLFYEQYF.

This chain links TRBV11-2 with TRBJ1-2, with a tentative D call TRBD1 (6 bases). CDR3 length: 13 amino acids. With 5 bases removed from V and 6 bases from J, the gap between germline ends came to 13 bases. Germline-derived CDR1 and CDR2 are SGHAT and FQNNGV. This chain's CDR3 is CASSLMPGDGYTF. The CDR3 DNA reads TGTGCCAGCAGCCTTATGCCAGGGGATGGCTACACCTTC.

V usage is TRBV12-3 or TRBV12-4 and J usage is TRBJ1-5; D not resolved. V was pared by 5 bases and J by 4 bases, with 6 bases between. The CDR3 contains 12 residues. CDR3: CASSPGNQPQHF. The CDR3 DNA is TGTGCCAGCAGTCCCGGGAATCAGCCCCAGCATTTT.

The V gene is TRBV11-2, the J gene TRBJ1-3; D not resolved. There are 14 residues in the CDR3. Germline CDR1 reads SGHAT; CDR2 reads FQNNGV. V dropped 5 bases and J dropped 4 bases, with 12 bases sitting between them. The CDR3 coding sequence is TGTGCCAGCAGCCCGCGTCTACAAGGAAACACCATATATTTT. This codes for CASSPRLQGNTIYF.

The V gene is TRBV28, the J gene TRBJ1-5; D possibly corresponds to TRBD1 (6 bases). The CDR3 runs to 18 residues. The germline V and J ends were trimmed by 8 bases and 2 bases, with 25 bases remaining between them. Germline CDR1 reads MDHEN; CDR2 reads SYDVKM. The CDR3 spells CASSRERWGASGNQPQHF. For the CDR3, the DNA is TGTGCCAGCTCGCGGGAGAGGTGGGGGGCTTCGGGCAATCAGCCCCAGCATTTT.

The J gene is TRBJ1-5, the V gene TRBV28; no clear D gene. The CDR3 totals 17 residues. Germline values: CDR1 MDHEN, CDR2 SYDVKM. Trimming removed 6 bases from V and 0 bases from J, with 18 bases in between. CDR3 in amino acids: CASSPPAGLYSNQPQHF. The CDR3 DNA is TGTGCCAGCAGCCCCCCCGCAGGCCTCTATAGCAATCAGCCCCAGCATTTT.

This rearrangement joins TRBV7-6 to TRBJ2-7; tentatively, D is TRBD1 or TRBD2 (5 bases each). The CDR3 covers 13 residues. V dropped 5 bases and J dropped 4 bases, with 12 bases sitting between them. Germline assignment: CDR1 SGHVS and CDR2 FNYEAQ. CDR3: CASSPGRVYEQYF. CDR3 DNA: TGTGCCAGCAGCCCAGGGCGGGTGTACGAGCAGTACTTC. Based on the CDR3 plus reference TRBV7-6 and TRBJ2-7, the full variable domain is GAGVSQSPRYKVTKRGQDVALRCDPISGHVSLYWYRQALGQGPEFLTYFNYEAQQDKSGLPNDRFSAERPEGSISTLTIQRTEQRDSAMYRCASSPGRVYEQYFGPGTRLTVT.

The gene calls are TRBV14 and TRBJ1-6; D perhaps matches TRBD1 (5 bases). CDR1 SGHDN and CDR2 FVKESK come from the germline V gene. The CDR3 length is 18 residues. The V and J ends lost 0 bases and 0 bases respectively, with 12 bases between them. DNA for the CDR3: TGTGCCAGCAGCCAAGATCTGGCAGGGAGCTCCTATAATTCACCCCTCCACTTT. Its protein is CASSQDLAGSSYNSPLHF.

The chain uses TRBV12-3 or TRBV12-4 and TRBJ2-7; D possibly corresponds to TRBD2 (6 bases). V lost 0 bases and J lost 3, with 6 bases in between. The CDR3 covers 13 residues. The CDR3 reads CASSLAGGYEQYF. CDR3 in DNA: TGTGCCAGCAGTTTAGCGGGGGGCTACGAGCAGTACTTC.

This clone appeared a few times. The rearrangement links TRBV5-4 to TRBJ2-7; D gene unclear. V was pared by 0 bases and J by 2 bases, with 12 bases between. The CDR3 runs to 15 residues. The V gene's germline CDR1 is SGHNT and CDR2 YYREEE (reference sequence). CDR3 in DNA: TGTGCCAGCAGCTTGGGACTCCTCAGCCCCTACGAGCAGTACTTC. It codes for CASSLGLLSPYEQYF.

The chain couples TRBV2 to TRBJ2-3; D remains ambiguous. The germline V and J ends were trimmed by 4 bases and 3 bases, with 5 bases remaining between them. This CDR3 has 12 amino acids. The germline V gene encodes CDR1 SNHLY and CDR2 FYNNEI. This CDR3 reads CASSVGTDTQYF. Written as DNA, the CDR3 is TGTGCCAGCAGTGTGGGTACAGATACGCAGTATTTT.

The V gene is TRBV7-9, the J gene TRBJ1-1, with D possibly matching TRBD1 (5 bases). This CDR3 has 14 residues. V gave up 3 bases and J gave up 1 base, with 9 bases separating them. CDR1 is SEHNR and CDR2 is FQNEAQ in the germline V gene (reference sequence). The CDR3 here is CASSFGGGNTEAFF. CDR3 DNA: TGTGCCAGCAGCTTTGGCGGGGGGAACACTGAAGCTTTCTTT.

This clone came up once. The chain links TRBV15 to TRBJ1-5; D ambiguous. Per germline, CDR1 LNHNV and CDR2 YYDKDF (reference sequence). Between the trimmed V and J ends, which lost 4 bases and 1 base, there was a span of 8 bases. The CDR3 length is 14 residues. The CDR3 DNA follows: TGTGCCACCAGCACGGGGTCCAGCAATCAGCCCCAGCATTTT. Protein: CATSTGSSNQPQHF.

This clone was detected once. The rearrangement uses TRBV7-8 and TRBJ1-1; 12 bases are a match to TRBD1. This CDR3 spans 16 amino acids. V trimming: 5 bases; J trimming: 3 bases; junction bases outside the gene matches: 7. The germline gives CDR1 SGHVS, CDR2 FQNEAQ. CDR3 coding DNA: TGTGCCAGCAGCCCAGGGACAGGGGGCGCGTACACTGAAGCTTTCTTT. The encoded protein is CASSPGTGGAYTEAFF.

This sequence joins TRBV28 and TRBJ2-4; D is uncertain. This CDR3 comprises 8 residues. The V gene's germline CDR1 is MDHEN and CDR2 SYDVKM. V was clipped by 11 bases and J by 8 bases, with 4 bases between them. This CDR3 is CAEDIQYF. The CDR3 DNA reads TGTGCCGAGGACATTCAGTACTTC.

The genes are TRBV5-1 and TRBJ2-7; weak D call: TRBD1 (6 bases). Trimming cost V 4 bases and J 1 base, with 12 bases left between them. Germline values: CDR1 SGHRS, CDR2 YFSETQ. This CDR3 comprises 14 residues. The CDR3 DNA follows: TGCGCCAGCAGCCCAGGGACACGGTCCTACGAGCAGTACTTC. As protein: CASSPGTRSYEQYF.

This clone was detected only once. The chain couples TRBV6-6 to TRBJ1-4; D not resolved. This CDR3 is 14 amino acids long. V shed 6 bases and J shed 3 bases, with 11 bases lying between them. CDR1 and CDR2 from the germline V gene are MNHNY and SVGAGI (reference sequence). The CDR3 region is CASRVGEANEKLFF. The CDR3 nucleotides read TGTGCCAGCAGAGTTGGGGAGGCTAATGAAAAACTGTTTTTT.

This chain joins TRBV5-1 and TRBJ2-1, with D uncertain. CDR3 length equals 15 residues. V lost 0 bases and J lost 0, with 7 bases in between. Germline CDR1 SGHRS, CDR2 YFSETQ. CDR3 residues: CASSLGQSSYNEQFF. The CDR3 bases are TGCGCCAGCAGCTTGGGGCAGAGCTCCTACAATGAGCAGTTCTTC. The entire variable domain, with the rest obtained from reference TRBV5-1 and TRBJ2-1, is as follows: KAGVTQTPRYLIKTRGQQVTLSCSPISGHRSVSWYQQTPGQGLQFLFEYFSETQRNKGNFPGRFSGRQFSNSRSEMNVSTLELGDSALYLCASSLGQSSYNEQFFGPGTRLTVL.

The J gene is TRBJ1-2, the V gene TRBV7-9; D is unclear. Trimming left V 1 base short and J 7 bases short, with 13 bases between. The CDR3 sequence is 14 residues long. CDR1 and CDR2 from the germline V gene are SEHNR and FQNEAQ (reference sequence). Here the CDR3 DNA reads TGTGCCAGCAGCTTAGGCGGTGCGGAGGTTGGCTACACCTTC. As protein: CASSLGGAEVGYTF.

The chain combines TRBV6-5 with TRBJ2-2; 8 positions agree with TRBD1. The CDR3 sequence is 14 residues long. Unmatched junction bases numbered 6, after V lost 6 bases and J lost 6 bases. Germline V gene lookup returns CDR1 MNHEY and CDR2 SVGAGI. Written as DNA, the CDR3 is TGTGCCAGCAGCGCCAACAGGGGGGCCGGGGAGCTGTTTTTT. This gives the protein CASSANRGAGELFF.

V usage is TRBV5-1 and J usage is TRBJ2-2; 8 positions match TRBD2. The junction had 8 bases not matched to a gene; V was cut back by 0 bases and J by 4 bases. There are 17 residues in the CDR3. Germline lookup yields CDR1 SGHRS and CDR2 YFSETQ. The CDR3 bases are TGCGCCAGCAGCTTGGAGCCCGCGGGGGGCCCCACCGGGGAGCTGTTTTTT. It is translated as CASSLEPAGGPTGELFF.

This clone was seen just once. The chain combines TRBV5-1 with TRBJ2-7; D may be TRBD2 (7 bases). Germline V lookup: CDR1 SGHRS, CDR2 YFSETQ. The ends were cut back, 1 base at V and 5 bases at J, with 19 bases in the middle. CDR3 length: 16 amino acids. The CDR3 protein is CASSLRRPGGLNEQYF. CDR3 coding DNA: TGCGCCAGCAGCTTGAGACGGCCGGGGGGCCTCAACGAGCAGTACTTC. Complete variable domain (other parts from reference TRBV5-1 and TRBJ2-7): KAGVTQTPRYLIKTRGQQVTLSCSPISGHRSVSWYQQTPGQGLQFLFEYFSETQRNKGNFPGRFSGRQFSNSRSEMNVSTLELGDSALYLCASSLRRPGGLNEQYFGPGTRLTVT.

There are a few counts of this clone. The chain uses TRBV19 and TRBJ1-5; the match to TRBD1 covers 9 bases. This CDR3 spans 16 amino acids. Germline V CDR1 and CDR2: LNHDA, SQIVND (reference sequence). With 3 bases clipped from V and 3 bases from J, the junction kept 6 bases outside the gene matches. The CDR3 loop is CASSIGTGIPNQPQHF. CDR3 sequence (DNA): TGTGCCAGTAGTATTGGGACAGGGATACCCAATCAGCCCCAGCATTTT.

This clone has a handful of counts. This chain joins TRBV4-1 and TRBJ2-1; the D is unclear. Germline CDR1 reads MGHRA; CDR2 reads YSYEKL. The CDR3 loop spans 13 amino acids. V lost 2 bases, J lost 0 bases, and 2 bases lay in between. The DNA for the CDR3 is TGCGCCAGCAGCCAACACTCCTACAATGAGCAGTTCTTC. This encodes CASSQHSYNEQFF.